This T cell receptor (beta chain) was obtained from a study of T cell responses to AZD1222 COVID-19 vaccine. Generated by immunoSEQ multiplex PCR, the TCRdb table keeps only in-frame clones and is missing some. The sample shows under 250,000 clones, 93% of them seen only once. Germline V gives CDR1 LNHNV, CDR2 YYDKDF (reference sequence). The CDR3 length is 14 residues, termini included. Findings of the study overall: White British donors predominated, females outnumbered males, and clonal diversity was possibly underestimated. Spike-specific TCR breadth and depth both grew after two AZD1222 doses.

Details on this clone: The antigen is not known. The DNA is omitted, as the CDR3 cannot be located on it reliably, and the CDR3 follows TCRdb's listing.

Sequences were derived from peripheral blood, sampled on day 0 of MenACWY control vaccination. This TCR derives from an adult in good health. The chain links TRBV15 to TRBJ1-1. CDR3 loop: CATSRDVGAGTPFF.